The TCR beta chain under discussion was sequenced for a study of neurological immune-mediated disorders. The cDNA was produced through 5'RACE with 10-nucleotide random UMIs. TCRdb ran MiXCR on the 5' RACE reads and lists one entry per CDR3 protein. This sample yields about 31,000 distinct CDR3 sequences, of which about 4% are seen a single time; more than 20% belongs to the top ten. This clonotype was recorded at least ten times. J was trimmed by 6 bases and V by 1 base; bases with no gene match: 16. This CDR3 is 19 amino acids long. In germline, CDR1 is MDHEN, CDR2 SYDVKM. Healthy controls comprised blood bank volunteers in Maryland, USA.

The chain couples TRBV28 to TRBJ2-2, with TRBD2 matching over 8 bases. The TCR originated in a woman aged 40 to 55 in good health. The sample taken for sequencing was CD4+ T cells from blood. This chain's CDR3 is CASSLSPLKGAGVSGELFF. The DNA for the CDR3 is TGTGCCAGCAGTTTATCCCCCTTGAAGGGAGCGGGAGTGTCCGGGGAGCTGTTTTTT.